Listed here is a single T cell receptor beta chain. Looked up from germline, CDR1 is MGHDK and CDR2 is SYGVNS. Trimming shortened V by 4 bases and J by 1 base, and 11 bases separated the two germline ends. The CDR3 length is 14 residues. Sequenced by immunoSEQ multiplex PCR; TCRdb stores in-frame clones only, minus some. The sample records around 2,000,000 clones, over 85% being singletons. Terminally differentiated effector memory CD45RA+ cells were left out of the naive CD8 fraction, which was CD45RO-negative and positively selected for CCR7. This specimen comes from a study of shared clonotypes between healthy human individuals.

The chain is built from TRBV25-1 and TRBJ2-7, with D perhaps matching TRBD1 (7 bases). The material sequenced was naive CD8+ T cells sorted from blood. This clonotype was obtained from a man aged 18 to 30 in good health. The CDR3 coding sequence is TGTGCCAGCAGTGTGACAGGGAGGTCCTACGAGCAGTACTTC. This encodes CASSVTGRSYEQYF.